The 31 T cell receptor beta chains in this list originate from one sample, sequenced in a study of vaccination and CD4 T cells after COVID-19. Treatment denoted: roughly 11-day PBMC culture with coronavirus spike peptide pools or control peptides (ViraFEST assay). Cultured CD4+ T-cell DNA underwent Oncomine TCR Beta short-read sequencing. TCRdb itself ran the PCR reads through MiXCR, one entry per CDR3 protein. The sample shows fewer than 4,500 distinct CDR3 sequences, about 16% of them seen only once. Antigens of these TCRs are unknown. Sequencing was performed on CD4+ T cells from blood, cultured in vitro. These receptors were collected from a human donor who had recovered from COVID-19.

This sequence joins TRBV20-1 and TRBJ2-3; no clear D. Germline lookup yields CDR1 DFQATT and CDR2 SNEGSKA (reference sequence). This CDR3 spans 12 amino acids. V was trimmed by 4 bases and J by 4 bases, leaving 9 bases between them. This CDR3 reads CSATLEADTQYF. Written as DNA, the CDR3 is TGCAGTGCTACCCTGGAAGCAGATACGCAGTATTTT.

This clonotype is medium-sized within its sample. J is TRBJ2-7 and V is TRBV15; 9 bases map to TRBD1. The CDR3 runs to 14 residues. The germline gives CDR1 LNHNV, CDR2 YYDKDF (reference sequence). The V and J ends lost 4 bases and 3 bases, in that order; junction bases with no gene match: 4. CDR3 bases: TGTGCCACCAGCAACCGGGACAGGGTCTACGAGCAGTACTTC. Its protein is CATSNRDRVYEQYF.

This clonotype is medium-sized by share. The chain joins TRBV2 to TRBJ1-5; D is undetermined. Trimming took off 4 bases at V and 7 bases at J, with 8 bases between the two ends. Germline lookup yields CDR1 SNHLY and CDR2 FYNNEI. CDR3 length: 12 residues. The CDR3 coding sequence is TGTGCCAGCAGTGGCGAGGCGCAGCCCCAGCATTTT. It yields the protein CASSGEAQPQHF.

This chain uses TRBV29-1 with TRBJ2-5; 8 bases agree with TRBD1. The CDR3 is made up of 14 amino acids. J lost 5 bases, V lost 3 bases, and 8 bases had no gene match. Germline V gene data show CDR1 as SQVTM and CDR2 as ANQGSEA. CDR3 sequence: CSVDFGQGLETQYF. The CDR3 nucleotides are TGCAGCGTTGATTTCGGACAGGGATTGGAGACCCAGTACTTC.

Judged by abundance, this clonotype is medium-sized (0.01 to 0.1%). The J gene is TRBJ2-2, the V gene TRBV5-4; D unclear. Between the trimmed V and J ends, which lost 0 bases and 3 bases, there was a span of 6 bases. The CDR3 is made up of 14 amino acids. The V gene's germline CDR1 is SGHNT and CDR2 YYREEE (reference sequence). The CDR3 spells CASSLEGYTGELFF. The CDR3 coding sequence is TGTGCCAGCAGCTTGGAGGGTTACACCGGGGAGCTGTTTTTT.

This clonotype came up a few times. The chain links TRBV2 to TRBJ2-5; D may be TRBD1 (5 bases). Trimming pared 4 bases from V and 1 base from J, leaving 13 bases between. CDR3 size: 15 residues. CDR1 and CDR2 from the germline V gene are SNHLY and FYNNEI. This CDR3 is CASSGQKTFQETQYF. The CDR3 DNA reads as TGTGCCAGCAGTGGACAGAAAACATTCCAAGAGACCCAGTACTTC.

This sequence joins TRBV6-5 and TRBJ1-1, with D perhaps TRBD1 (5 bases). V lost 0 bases, J lost 5 bases, and 13 bases lay in between. Germline CDR1 is MNHEY and CDR2 is SVGAGI. This CDR3 region has 15 residues. In nucleotides, the CDR3 is TGTGCCAGCAGTTACTCTCTTATGGGGGGAACTGAAGCTTTCTTT. This translates into CASSYSLMGGTEAFF.

The table lists this clonotype with a few counts. V is TRBV6-5 and J is TRBJ2-1; TRBD2 agrees at 11 bases. V was clipped by 2 bases and J by 9 bases; unmatched bases: 9. This CDR3 is built from 16 residues. Germline lookup yields CDR1 MNHEY and CDR2 SVGAGI. In DNA form, the CDR3 reads TGTGCCAGCAGTTACCCAATAGCGGGGGGGCCGGGTGAGCAGTTCTTC. Its protein product is CASSYPIAGGPGEQFF.

The chain couples TRBV14 to TRBJ1-3; no firm D call. V was clipped by 0 bases and J by 5 bases, with 11 bases between them. Germline V gene lookup returns CDR1 SGHDN and CDR2 FVKESK. This CDR3 spans 15 amino acids. The DNA of the CDR3 is TGTGCCAGCAGCCAAGATCGAGAAGCGCGAAACACCATATATTTT. This encodes CASSQDREARNTIYF.

The rearrangement links TRBV29-1 to TRBJ1-4; 7 positions agree with TRBD1. Germline-derived CDR1 and CDR2 are SQVTM and ANQGSEA. V was clipped by 5 bases and J by 8 bases; unmatched bases: 5. The CDR3 is 12 amino acids. The CDR3 spells CSVRTGGEKLFF. For the CDR3, the DNA is TGCAGCGTTAGGACAGGTGGAGAAAAACTGTTTTTT.

Of note for this clonotype: Because it lacks the conserved phenylalanine or tryptophan at the end, this CDR3 is likely a read error. The chain recombines TRBV20-1 with TRBJ1-5; perhaps TRBD1 as D (5 bases). Germline V gives CDR1 DFQATT, CDR2 SNEGSKA (reference sequence). The CDR3 totals 18 residues. V was clipped by 4 bases and J by 0 bases, with 22 bases between them. The CDR3 DNA reads TGCAGTGCTACAGACCCGGGACGCCGGTTCAGTAGCAATCAGCCCCAGCATTCT. It encodes CSATDPGRRFSSNQPQHS.

In its sample, this clonotype is medium-sized. The J gene is TRBJ1-6, the V gene TRBV7-9; no definite D call. V dropped 5 bases and J dropped 12 bases, with 8 bases sitting between them. CDR1 and CDR2 (germline): SEHNR, FQNEAQ (reference sequence). This CDR3 region has 11 residues. This chain's CDR3 is CASSPPEPLHF. As DNA, the CDR3 is TGTGCCAGCAGCCCCCCTGAACCCCTCCACTTT.

The sample holds a few counts of this clonotype. The CDR3 region is CAWSQQSEAFF. DNA for the CDR3: TGTGCCTGGAGTCAACAGAGCGAAGCTTTCTTT. The rearrangement joins TRBV30 to TRBJ1-1; D is uncertain. Germline CDR1 GTSNPN, CDR2 SVGIG (reference sequence). CDR3 length equals 11 residues. V lost 2 bases and J 8 bases, leaving 9 bases between the germline ends.

Relative to its sample, this clonotype is medium-sized. The CDR3 loop is CSARNLDGSGRAEQYF. In DNA form, the CDR3 reads TGCAGTGCTAGAAACCTTGATGGTAGCGGACGTGCCGAGCAGTACTTC. The chain joins TRBV20-1 to TRBJ2-7; TRBD2 is a possible D gene (6 bases). Germline CDR1 reads DFQATT; CDR2 reads SNEGSKA (reference sequence). V was pared by 2 bases and J by 6 bases, with 23 bases between. This CDR3 has 16 amino acids.

This clonotype is large by share. The genes are TRBV20-1 and TRBJ2-3, with 10 bases aligning to TRBD2. CDR1 is DFQATT, CDR2 SNEGSKA, per germline (reference sequence). The ends lost 2 bases at V and 6 bases at J; junction bases unmatched: 8. This CDR3 has 15 residues. CDR3 region: CSARTPAGGQDTQYF. CDR3 sequence (DNA): TGCAGTGCTAGAACCCCAGCGGGGGGGCAGGATACGCAGTATTTT.

This clonotype was detected only a few times. CDR3 protein: CASSFAGKETQYF. CDR3 nucleotides: TGTGCCAGCAGCTTCGCGGGGAAAGAGACCCAGTACTTC. V usage is TRBV7-9 and J usage is TRBJ2-5, with a weak D call TRBD2 (6 bases). Trimming removed 3 bases at V and 3 bases at J, with 8 bases between. The CDR3 contains 13 residues. CDR1 and CDR2 (germline): SEHNR, FQNEAQ (reference sequence).

Sample share makes this clonotype large. This rearrangement joins TRBV21-1 to TRBJ2-5; the table gives TRBD2 as D, unverified against the DNA. TRBV21-1 is recorded as a pseudogene. CDR3 length: 18 amino acids. The CDR3 DNA reads as TGTGCCAGCAGCAAAGTGCCTAGCGGCGGAATAAAGCAAGAGACCCAGTACTTC. Its translation is CASSKVPSGGIKQETQYF.

J is TRBJ1-1 and V is TRBV11-1, with a possible D match to TRBD1 (6 bases). The CDR3 spans 12 residues. Germline V gene sequence: CDR1 SGHAT, CDR2 FQDESV (reference sequence). Trimming left V 3 bases short and J 11 bases short, with 13 bases between. The CDR3 sequence is CASSLGTSAAFF. The CDR3 DNA is TGTGCCAGCAGCTTGGGGACATCCGCCGCTTTCTTT.

The chain recombines TRBV10-3 with TRBJ2-1; 11 nucleotides agree with TRBD2. The CDR3 consists of 12 residues. The germline V gene encodes CDR1 ENHRY and CDR2 SYGVKD. J was trimmed by 9 bases and V by 6 bases; bases with no gene match: 1. CDR3 sequence: CAIRGLAVEQFF. The DNA for the CDR3 is TGTGCCATCAGGGGACTAGCGGTTGAGCAGTTCTTC.

This chain uses TRBV7-2 with TRBJ2-3; D is unresolved. The V and J ends lost 5 bases and 0 bases respectively, with 9 bases between them. Germline V gives CDR1 SGHTA, CDR2 FQGNSA. The CDR3 is made up of 14 amino acids. This CDR3 reads CASSPRKSTDTQYF. The CDR3 nucleotides are TGTGCCAGCAGCCCCCGAAAGAGCACAGATACGCAGTATTTT.

The V call is TRBV9, the J call TRBJ1-1, with D possibly being TRBD1 (6 bases). The CDR3 is 15 residues long. In germline, CDR1 is SGDLS, CDR2 YYNGEE. With 0 bases removed from V and 5 bases from J, the gap between germline ends came to 14 bases. The CDR3 sequence: CASSVVGGAGTEAFF. The CDR3 coding sequence is TGTGCCAGCAGCGTAGTTGGGGGCGCGGGTACTGAAGCTTTCTTT.

This clonotype was counted between two and nine times. This chain joins TRBV5-6 and TRBJ1-6, with a possible D match to TRBD1 (5 bases). Trimming pared 4 bases from V and 6 bases from J, leaving 17 bases between. Germline assignment: CDR1 SGHDT and CDR2 YYEEEE. This CDR3 has 16 residues. CDR3 region: CASSLVRGISNSPLHF. The CDR3 nucleotides are TGTGCCAGCAGCCTGGTTCGGGGGATTTCTAATTCACCCCTCCACTTT. Based on the CDR3 plus reference TRBV5-6 and TRBJ1-6, the full variable domain is DAGVTQSPTHLIKTRGQQVTLRCSPKSGHDTVSWYQQALGQGPQFIFQYYEEEERQRGNFPDRFSGHQFPNYSSELNVNALLLGDSALYLCASSLVRGISNSPLHFGNGTRLTVT.

The chain is built from TRBV19 and TRBJ1-5; tentatively, D is TRBD1 (5 bases). V shed 0 bases and J shed 2 bases, with 14 bases lying between them. Germline CDR1 reads LNHDA; CDR2 reads SQIVND (reference sequence). The CDR3 totals 17 residues. The CDR3 loop is CASSIERPSGGNQPQHF. The DNA of the CDR3 is TGTGCCAGTAGTATAGAGCGCCCGTCGGGGGGCAATCAGCCCCAGCATTTT.

This clonotype is judged medium-sized. CDR3 residues: CASSPAGPDYGYTF. The CDR3, as DNA: TGTGCCAGCAGCCCCGCAGGGCCCGACTATGGCTACACCTTC. The chain carries TRBV7-8 and TRBJ1-2; a weak D match, TRBD1 (5 bases). CDR3 size: 14 residues. CDR1 SGHVS and CDR2 FQNEAQ come from the germline V gene. Trimming left V 5 bases short and J 3 bases short, with 13 bases between.

The chain is built from TRBV5-1 and TRBJ2-2; 7 nucleotides match TRBD2. This CDR3 contains 15 residues. Germline CDR1 and CDR2: SGHRS and YFSETQ. J lost 3 bases, V lost 2 bases, and 4 bases had no gene match. The CDR3 DNA reads as TGCGCCAGCAGCTTAAGGCTAGCGGACACCGGGGAGCTGTTTTTT. It is translated as CASSLRLADTGELFF.

Relative to its sample, this clonotype is medium-sized (0.01 to 0.1%). This chain joins TRBV20-1 and TRBJ1-6, with D unclear. The V gene's germline CDR1 is DFQATT and CDR2 SNEGSKA (reference sequence). Between the trimmed V and J ends, which lost 0 bases and 0 bases, there was a span of 12 bases. The CDR3 has 17 amino acids. The CDR3 reads CSARDIAESSYNSPLHF. As DNA, the CDR3 is TGCAGTGCTAGAGATATTGCAGAAAGCTCCTATAATTCACCCCTCCACTTT.

The V and J genes are TRBV9 and TRBJ2-4; the match to TRBD1 covers 10 bases. V lost 0 bases, J lost 8 bases, and 5 bases stayed unmatched. Germline V CDR1 and CDR2: SGDLS, YYNGEE. CDR3 size: 15 residues. The CDR3 DNA reads as TGTGCCAGCAGCGTAGGGACAGGGGGAGGGCACATTCAGTACTTC. Translating gives CASSVGTGGGHIQYF. Full variable domain (remainder filled in from reference TRBV9 and TRBJ2-4): DSGVTQTPKHLITATGQRVTLRCSPRSGDLSVYWYQQSLDQGLQFLIQYYNGEERAKGNILERFSAQQFPDLHSELNLSSLELGDSALYFCASSVGTGGGHIQYFGAGTRLSVL.

This clonotype showed up just a few times. This chain connects TRBV6-1 to TRBJ1-2; 8 nucleotides line up with TRBD1. J gave up 4 bases and V 8 bases, and 9 bases lay outside the gene matches. CDR3 length equals 14 residues. The germline CDR1 and CDR2 sequences are MNHNS and SASEGT. The CDR3 coding sequence is TGTGCCAGCGAAATCCCGGGACAGGCCTATGGCTACACCTTC. Amino acid sequence: CASEIPGQAYGYTF.

The V call is TRBV2, the J call TRBJ2-7, with 9 bases aligning to TRBD2. This CDR3 contains 13 residues. V lost 6 bases and J lost 1; bases outside the gene matches: 1. Germline CDR1 and CDR2: SNHLY and FYNNEI. The CDR3 region has the DNA TGTGCCAGCAGGGGACTAGCTTCCTACGAGCAGTACTTC. This sequence encodes CASRGLASYEQYF.

This clonotype was seen only a few times. V and J are TRBV20-1 and TRBJ2-5; the match to TRBD2 covers 16 bases. Trimming cost V 3 bases and J 2 bases; bases outside gene matches: 6. Germline-derived CDR1 and CDR2 are DFQATT and SNEGSKA (reference sequence). The length of the CDR3 is 17 residues. The CDR3 DNA is TGCAGTGCTAGGCCGGGACTAGCGGGGGGGTTACAAGAGACCCAGTACTTC. It is translated as CSARPGLAGGLQETQYF.

V is TRBV7-9 and J is TRBJ1-1; tentative D call: TRBD1 (6 bases). Trimming stripped 5 bases from V and 5 bases from J, with 12 bases between. The CDR3 extends over 13 amino acids. The germline CDR1 and CDR2 sequences are SEHNR and FQNEAQ (reference sequence). This CDR3 reads CASSLEGVTEAFF. CDR3 coding DNA: TGTGCCAGCAGCCTCGAGGGGGTGACTGAAGCTTTCTTT.